Below are 3 T cell receptor beta chains sequenced from a single sample in a study of blood T cells in healthy people across ages. Then a second PCR, running about 7 to 11 cycles, was carried out with a sample-barcoded 5' primer and a J-beta primer mix. A single record per CDR3 protein comes from TCRdb applying MiXCR to the 5' RACE reads. The sample shows over 300,000 distinct CDR3 sequences, about 55% of them seen only once. The sample taken for sequencing was blood. These receptors all stem from a man in his fifties or sixties in good health.

The chain joins TRBV7-2 to TRBJ1-2, with D possibly being TRBD1 (6 bases). Germline V gene data show CDR1 as SGHTA and CDR2 as FQGNSA. Trimming pared 2 bases from V and 3 bases from J, leaving 13 bases between. The CDR3 has 15 residues. This chain's CDR3 is CASSLYSNRDYGYTF. CDR3 coding DNA: TGTGCCAGCAGCTTATACTCCAACAGGGACTATGGCTACACCTTC.

This rearrangement joins TRBV20-1 to TRBJ2-7, with D maybe TRBD1 (6 bases). The germline CDR1 and CDR2 sequences are DFQATT and SNEGSKA (reference sequence). The CDR3 is 15 residues long. Trimming shortened V by 0 bases and J by 2 bases, and 14 bases separated the two germline ends. CDR3 bases: TGCAGTGCTAGAGACCCCATGAGGGGGACCTACGAGCAGTACTTC. It specifies CSARDPMRGTYEQYF.

This clonotype turned up a few times. This chain links TRBV7-9 with TRBJ2-7; D is perhaps TRBD1 (6 bases). V lost 5 bases to trimming and J lost 6 bases, with 14 bases between them. The CDR3 runs to 13 residues. Germline V gene sequence: CDR1 SEHNR, CDR2 FQNEAQ (reference sequence). The CDR3 nucleotides read TGTGCCAGCAGCACTACAGGGTATCGCGAGCAGTACTTC. It codes for CASSTTGYREQYF.